These 4 T cell receptor beta chains were all obtained from the same sample, sequenced in a study of blood T cell repertoires in COVID-19 (dated by TCRdb to about 2020). The protocol used for the library was the immunoSEQ multiplex PCR assay. The clones in this table, taken by TCRdb from immuneACCESS, are in-frame only. Not every clone is retained; where verified, under half of the shortfall comes from an unresolved V gene, and the cause of the rest is unknown. The sample includes under 550,000 clones, with roughly 90% observed a single time. The biggest ten clones account for 0.65% to 1% of the sample. Sequencing input: peripheral blood. These receptors came from a man aged 18 to 29 with COVID-19, enrolled during active disease.

V and J are TRBV6-5 and TRBJ2-7; 7 bases match TRBD1. Per the germline V gene, CDR1 is MNHEY and CDR2 is SVGAGI. The CDR3 contains 13 residues. Trimming at V came to 6 bases and at J to 2 bases, leaving 4 bases not matched to a gene. CDR3 region: CASSSTGAYEQYF. As DNA, the CDR3 is TGTGCCAGCAGCTCTACAGGGGCCTACGAGCAGTACTTC.

The genes are TRBV21-1 and TRBJ2-1; the table's D call TRBD1 went unverified against the DNA. TRBV21-1 is noted as a pseudogene. The CDR3 contains 17 residues. The CDR3 DNA sequence: TGTGCCAGCAGCAAACTCCTGACAGGGAAGGGCTACAATGAGCAGTTCTTC. Protein sequence: CASSKLLTGKGYNEQFF.

This sequence joins TRBV19 and TRBJ2-5, with unresolved D. Trimming cost V 11 bases and J 5 bases, with 15 bases left between them. CDR3 size: 12 residues. Germline-derived CDR1 and CDR2 are LNHDA and SQIVND (reference sequence). The CDR3 DNA sequence: TGTGCCTCCCGTGGCTCTGTTGAGACCCAGTACTTC. Its protein is CASRGSVETQYF.

This clone has only a few counts. This sequence joins TRBV6-1 and TRBJ2-7; D remains unclear. Germline lookup yields CDR1 MNHNS and CDR2 SASEGT. This CDR3 has 13 residues. Trimming removed 1 base at V and 4 bases at J, with 8 bases between. Written as DNA, the CDR3 is TGTGCCAGCAGTGAAGTTACACCTTACGAGCAGTACTTC. The encoded protein is CASSEVTPYEQYF.